This TCR beta chain was recovered during a study of cytomegalovirus exposure and HLA in healthy donors. Overall study results and limits: Productive rates of about 87% or about 30% were seen for most TCR beta V segments in an earlier analysis. Sequencing likely caused a cluster of highly shared sequence variants.

V gave up 5 bases and J gave up 0 bases; unmatched junction bases: 3. The germline CDR1 and CDR2 sequences are SNHLY and FYNNEI. The CDR3 consists of 14 residues. A multiplex PCR was run with 60 Vbeta primers and 13 Jbeta primers. TCRdb's copy holds only in-frame clones and misses some; the assay was immunoSEQ multiplex PCR. The sample has just over 80,000 clones, and its top ten clones hold around 1.1%. Remarks on this clone: What it binds is not known.

This TCR derives from a woman in her twenties or thirties in good health and CMV-seronegative. Source material: PBMCs. J is TRBJ1-1 and V is TRBV2; 7 bases agree with TRBD1. This CDR3 is CASSPTGMNTEAFF. The CDR3 coding sequence is TGTGCCAGCAGTCCGACAGGGATGAACACTGAAGCTTTCTTT.